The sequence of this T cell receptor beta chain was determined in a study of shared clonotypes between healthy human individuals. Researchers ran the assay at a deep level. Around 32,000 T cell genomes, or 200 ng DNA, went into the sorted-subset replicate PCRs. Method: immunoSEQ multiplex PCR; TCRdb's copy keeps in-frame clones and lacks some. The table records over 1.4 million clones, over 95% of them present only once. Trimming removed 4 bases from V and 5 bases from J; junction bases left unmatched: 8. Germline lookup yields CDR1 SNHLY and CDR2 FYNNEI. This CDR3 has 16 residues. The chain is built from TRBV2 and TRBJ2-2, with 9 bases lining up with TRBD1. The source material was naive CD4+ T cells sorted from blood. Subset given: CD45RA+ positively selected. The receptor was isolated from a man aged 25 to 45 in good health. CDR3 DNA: TGTGCCAGCAGTGGATTACAGGGGGCTTTAACCGGGGAGCTGTTTTTT. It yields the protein CASSGLQGALTGELFF.